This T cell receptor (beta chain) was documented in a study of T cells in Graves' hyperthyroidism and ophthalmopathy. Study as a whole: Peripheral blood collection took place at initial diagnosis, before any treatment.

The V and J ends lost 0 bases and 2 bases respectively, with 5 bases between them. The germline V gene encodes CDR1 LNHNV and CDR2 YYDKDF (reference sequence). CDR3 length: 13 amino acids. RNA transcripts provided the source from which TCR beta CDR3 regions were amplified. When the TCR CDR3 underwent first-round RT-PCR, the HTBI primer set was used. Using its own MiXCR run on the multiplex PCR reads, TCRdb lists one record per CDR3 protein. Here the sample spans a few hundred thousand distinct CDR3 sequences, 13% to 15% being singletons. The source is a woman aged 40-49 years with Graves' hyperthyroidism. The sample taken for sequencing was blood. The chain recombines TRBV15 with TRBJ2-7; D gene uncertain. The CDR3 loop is CATSRDTPYEQYF. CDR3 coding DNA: TGTGCCACCAGCAGAGACACTCCCTACGAGCAGTACTTC.